The clone carrying this TCR beta chain occurred many times. From the 5' RACE reads, TCRdb called clonotypes with MiXCR, one entry per CDR3 protein. This repertoire shows about 100,000 distinct CDR3 sequences, less than 6.5% found once; its top ten account for 9.5% to 15%. Germline values: CDR1 SEHNR, CDR2 FQNEAQ (reference sequence). Trimming took 0 bases from V and 7 from J, leaving 6 bases between them. The length of the CDR3 is 13 residues. This sample is part of a study of identical twins. The rearrangement links TRBV7-9 to TRBJ2-2; D remains ambiguous. The sequenced sample consisted of memory T cells sorted from blood. The TCR was taken from a woman between 50 and 59 years old in good health. As DNA, the CDR3 is TGTGCCAGCAGCTTAGCCGGTGACGGGGAGCTGTTTTTT. Translated: CASSLAGDGELFF.